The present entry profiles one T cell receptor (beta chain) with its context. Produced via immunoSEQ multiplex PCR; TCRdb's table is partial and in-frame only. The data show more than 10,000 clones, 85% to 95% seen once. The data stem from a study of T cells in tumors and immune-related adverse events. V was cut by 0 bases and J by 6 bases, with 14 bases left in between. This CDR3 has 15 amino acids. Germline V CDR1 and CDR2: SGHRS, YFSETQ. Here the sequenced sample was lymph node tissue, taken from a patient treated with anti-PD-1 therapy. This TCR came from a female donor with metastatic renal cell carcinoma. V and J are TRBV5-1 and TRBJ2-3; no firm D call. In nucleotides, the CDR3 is TGCGCCAGCAGCTTGGACGTCCCTAATGTGGATACGCAGTATTTT. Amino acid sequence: CASSLDVPNVDTQYF.